The entry that follows covers one TCR beta chain sequence. Participants were aged roughly 18 to 90 years, lived in 20 to 25 US areas, and enrolled virtually. Cohort 3 recovered donors had two negative PCRs, clearance, or symptom resolution. Sequencing used immunoSEQ multiplex PCR; TCRdb keeps in-frame clones, though not all of them. The sample holds 250,000 to 300,000 clones, about four fifths seen once. The data derive from a study of blood T cell repertoires in COVID-19. Study background: From the United States, Italy and Spain came samples of acute and convalescent COVID-19.

The specimen sequenced was PBMCs or T cells enriched from blood (not recorded which). The clonotype originates from a middle-aged man who had recovered from COVID-19.

The CDR3 region has the DNA TGTGCCAGCAGCCCAGGACAGGGGGCGGACGAGCAGTACTTC. Its translation is CASSPGQGADEQYF. This chain links TRBV11-3 with TRBJ2-7, with 11 bases identical to TRBD1. The CDR3 runs to 14 residues. From germline, CDR1 is SGHNT and CDR2 YENEEA. The J segment lost 5 bases and the V segment lost 5 bases, leaving 5 bases of the junction unmatched.